The 5 T cell receptor beta chains in this list originate from one sample, sequenced in a study of blood T cell repertoires in COVID-19. TCRdb's copy holds only in-frame clones and misses some; the assay was immunoSEQ multiplex PCR. Here the sample spans under 450,000 clones, approximately 80% being singletons. The sample taken for sequencing was peripheral blood. The receptors originated from a human donor with acute or convalescent COVID-19. The donor label of this sample is uncertain.

The V and J genes are TRBV18 and TRBJ1-2; the D is unclear. This CDR3 has 12 residues. Germline lookup yields CDR1 KGHSH and CDR2 LQKENI. The V end was cut by 0 bases, the J end by 8 bases, with 7 bases between. The CDR3 loop is CASSPPAAGYTF. In DNA, the CDR3 is TGTGCCAGCTCACCACCGGCGGCCGGCTACACCTTC.

In nucleotides, the CDR3 is TGTGCCAGCAGCATACTAGCGGGGATGGGTACAGATACGCAGTATTTT. This sequence encodes CASSILAGMGTDTQYF. V is TRBV7-2 and J is TRBJ2-3, with 10 bases lining up with TRBD2. Germline-derived CDR1 and CDR2 are SGHTA and FQGNSA. V was clipped by 5 bases and J by 3 bases; unmatched bases: 8. The CDR3 sequence is 16 residues long.

Only one count was recorded for this clone. CDR3 protein: CASSRGATGEQFF. The CDR3 coding sequence is TGTGCCAGCAGCCGGGGGGCCACCGGTGAGCAGTTCTTC. The chain uses TRBV6-5 and TRBJ2-1, with a possible D match to TRBD2 (7 bases). Germline CDR1 reads MNHEY; CDR2 reads SVGAGI. V lost 6 bases and J lost 9, with 15 bases in between. The CDR3 is 13 amino acids.

The V and J genes are TRBV2 and TRBJ1-6, with TRBD1 matching 7 bases. Germline V gives CDR1 SNHLY, CDR2 FYNNEI. The CDR3 has 16 amino acids. The V gene end was trimmed by 3 bases and the J gene end by 3 bases; junction bases not matched to a gene: 5. Written as DNA, the CDR3 is TGTGCCAGCAGTGAGGACAGGCCGCGCTATAATTCACCCCTCCACTTT. Protein sequence: CASSEDRPRYNSPLHF.

The CDR3: CASSDQGLAGGTQYF. The CDR3 nucleotides are TGTGCCAGCAGCGACCAGGGACTAGCGGGGGGTACGCAGTATTTT. This chain joins TRBV7-2 and TRBJ2-3, with 15 nucleotides matching TRBD2. Germline trimming cut 5 bases from V and 8 bases from J; bases unmatched to any gene: 5. Germline loops: CDR1 SGHTA, CDR2 FQGNSA. The CDR3 contains 15 residues.